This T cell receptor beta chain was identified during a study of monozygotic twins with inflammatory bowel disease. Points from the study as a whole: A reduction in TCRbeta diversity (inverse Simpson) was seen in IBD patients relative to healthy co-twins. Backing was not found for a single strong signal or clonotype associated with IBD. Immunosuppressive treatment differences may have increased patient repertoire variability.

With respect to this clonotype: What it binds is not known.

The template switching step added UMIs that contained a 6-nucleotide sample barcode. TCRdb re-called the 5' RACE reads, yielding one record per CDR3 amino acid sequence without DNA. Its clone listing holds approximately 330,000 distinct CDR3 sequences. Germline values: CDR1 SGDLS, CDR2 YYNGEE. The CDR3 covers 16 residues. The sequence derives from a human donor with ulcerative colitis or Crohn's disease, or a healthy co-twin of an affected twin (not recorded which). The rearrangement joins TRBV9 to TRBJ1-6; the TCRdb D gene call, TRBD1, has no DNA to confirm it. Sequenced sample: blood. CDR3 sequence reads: CASSVEGTGGTSPLHF.